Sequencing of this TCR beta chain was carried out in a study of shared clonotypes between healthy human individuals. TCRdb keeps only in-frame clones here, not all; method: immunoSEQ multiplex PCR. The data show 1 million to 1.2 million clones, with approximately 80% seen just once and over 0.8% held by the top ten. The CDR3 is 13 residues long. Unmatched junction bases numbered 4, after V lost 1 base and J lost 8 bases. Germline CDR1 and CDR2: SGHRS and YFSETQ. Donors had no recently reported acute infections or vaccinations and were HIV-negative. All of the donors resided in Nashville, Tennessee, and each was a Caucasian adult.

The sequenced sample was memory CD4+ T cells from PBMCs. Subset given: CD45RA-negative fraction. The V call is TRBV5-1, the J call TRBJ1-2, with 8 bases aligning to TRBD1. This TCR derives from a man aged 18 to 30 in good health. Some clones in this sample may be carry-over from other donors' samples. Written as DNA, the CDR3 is TGCGCCAGCAGCTTGAAGACAGGGGACGGCTACACCTTC. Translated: CASSLKTGDGYTF.